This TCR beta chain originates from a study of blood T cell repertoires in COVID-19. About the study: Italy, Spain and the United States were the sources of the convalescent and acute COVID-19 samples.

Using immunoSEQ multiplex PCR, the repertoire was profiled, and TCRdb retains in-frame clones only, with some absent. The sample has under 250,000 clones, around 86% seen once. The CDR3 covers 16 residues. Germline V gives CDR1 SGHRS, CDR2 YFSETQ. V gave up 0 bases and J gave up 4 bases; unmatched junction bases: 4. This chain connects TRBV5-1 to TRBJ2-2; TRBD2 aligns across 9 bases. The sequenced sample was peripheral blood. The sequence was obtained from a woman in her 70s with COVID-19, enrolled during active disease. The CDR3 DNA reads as TGCGCCAGCAGCTTGGCTTCGGGACTAGCCACCGGGGAGCTGTTTTTT. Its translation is CASSLASGLATGELFF.